This T cell receptor beta chain was retrieved from a study of blood T cell repertoires in COVID-19. Overall study context: The analysed material was cDNA or gDNA that came from T cells, B-cell-depleted T cells, or PBMCs.

Assay used: immunoSEQ multiplex PCR; TCRdb lists only in-frame clones, some missing. The sample has about 140,000 clones, 85% to 90% seen once. The junction had 5 bases not matched to a gene; V was cut back by 4 bases and J by 1 base. The CDR3 runs 16 residues. The germline CDR1 and CDR2 sequences are SGHVS and FQNEAQ. This clone came up once. Sequenced sample: peripheral blood. The receptor was isolated from a woman aged 60-75 years with active COVID-19. This chain uses TRBV7-8 with TRBJ2-2; 8 bases are a match to TRBD1. The CDR3 DNA is TGTGCCAGCAGCTCGGACAGGGCCCGGAACACCGGGGAGCTGTTTTTT. This encodes CASSSDRARNTGELFF.